This paragraph reports one TCR beta chain. The sort gate was single viable CD3+CD4+CD8-CD45RO+ cells for memory CD4+ T cells. This CDR3 has 12 amino acids. Germline loops: CDR1 LNHDA, CDR2 SQIVND (reference sequence). V shed 3 bases and J shed 5 bases, with 7 bases lying between them. Libraries were prepared by immunoSEQ multiplex PCR; TCRdb keeps only in-frame clonotypes and omits some of them. Here the sample spans about 50,000 clones, roughly 80% being singletons. The data belong to a study of memory CD4+ T cells and cytomegalovirus serostatus. The V call is TRBV19, the J call TRBJ2-5, with no clear D. Sequencing was performed on memory CD4+ T cells from blood. The source of this sequence is an adult in good health and CMV-seronegative. The CDR3 nucleotides are TGTGCCAGTAGTATGGGGTGGGAGACCCAGTACTTC. Amino acid sequence: CASSMGWETQYF.